These T cell receptor beta chains were read from a single sample in a study of blood T cells in healthy people across ages. Using its own MiXCR run on the 5' RACE reads, TCRdb lists one record per CDR3 protein. Seen here are about 600,000 distinct CDR3 sequences, roughly 48% observed once, and the top ten hold around 25%. Sequences were obtained from blood. Every receptor here comes from a man of 80 years or more in good health. CDR3s include the opening cysteine and the closing phenylalanine or tryptophan. Each record gives: D gene, V gene, J gene, clone size, CDR3 protein, CDR3 DNA. A D gene is named only where the DNA matches it firmly. Clone size is stated in some rows and not others, as once, few, many or a class when expanded.

D gene: TRBD1; V gene: TRBV20-1; J gene: TRBJ1-6; clone size: .; CDR3 protein: CSAGQVNSPLHF; CDR3 DNA: TGCAGTGCTGGACAGGTGAATTCACCCCTCCACTTT
D gene: .; V gene: TRBV7-2; J gene: TRBJ2-5; clone size: .; CDR3 protein: CASSLLGILQETQYF; CDR3 DNA: TGTGCCAGCAGCTTACTGGGAATCCTACAAGAGACCCAGTACTTC
D gene: .; V gene: TRBV7-2; J gene: TRBJ1-1; clone size: .; CDR3 protein: CASTPHGRSTEAFF; CDR3 DNA: TGTGCCAGCACCCCCCATGGGAGGAGCACTGAAGCTTTCTTT
D gene: .; V gene: TRBV4-3; J gene: TRBJ1-4; clone size: .; CDR3 protein: CASSQDRAEKLFF; CDR3 DNA: TGCGCCAGCAGCCAAGATAGGGCTGAAAAACTGTTTTTT
D gene: .; V gene: TRBV6-6; J gene: TRBJ1-3; clone size: few; CDR3 protein: CASSQGQGGNTIYF; CDR3 DNA: TGTGCCAGCAGCCAGGGGCAGGGGGGAAACACCATATATTTT
D gene: .; V gene: TRBV3-1; J gene: TRBJ1-4; clone size: few; CDR3 protein: CASSQVGRVTEKLFF; CDR3 DNA: TGTGCCAGCAGCCAAGTGGGCAGGGTTACTGAAAAACTGTTTTTT
D gene: TRBD1; V gene: TRBV6-5; J gene: TRBJ2-7; clone size: many; CDR3 protein: CASGTISGGEQYF; CDR3 DNA: TGTGCCAGCGGTACTATTTCAGGGGGCGAGCAGTACTTC
D gene: .; V gene: TRBV7-2; J gene: TRBJ1-2; clone size: .; CDR3 protein: CASSVTRMNGYTF; CDR3 DNA: TGTGCCAGCAGCGTAACCAGGATGAATGGCTACACCTTC
D gene: TRBD1; V gene: TRBV7-2; J gene: TRBJ2-5; clone size: few; CDR3 protein: CASNPQGIRETQYF; CDR3 DNA: TGTGCCAGCAACCCACAGGGGATACGGGAGACCCAGTACTTC
D gene: .; V gene: TRBV6-6; J gene: TRBJ1-5; clone size: .; CDR3 protein: CVSTDISNQPQHF; CDR3 DNA: TGTGTCAGCACGGACATTAGCAATCAGCCCCAGCATTTT
D gene: TRBD2; V gene: TRBV20-1; J gene: TRBJ2-7; clone size: .; CDR3 protein: CSARRAGVREQYF; CDR3 DNA: TGCAGTGCCCGACGAGCGGGGGTGCGGGAGCAGTACTTC
D gene: TRBD1; V gene: TRBV7-9; J gene: TRBJ2-3; clone size: .; CDR3 protein: CASSLAATGGTDAQYF; CDR3 DNA: TGTGCCAGCAGCTTAGCGGCAACAGGGGGGACAGATGCGCAGTATTTT
D gene: TRBD1; V gene: TRBV20-1; J gene: TRBJ2-6; clone size: few; CDR3 protein: CSARPMQTKQGYPYPGANVLTF; CDR3 DNA: TGCAGTGCTAGACCGATGCAGACCAAACAGGGGTATCCATATCCCGGGGCCAACGTCCTGACTTTC
D gene: TRBD2; V gene: TRBV5-1; J gene: TRBJ2-1; clone size: .; CDR3 protein: CASSTGLAGTYNEQFF; CDR3 DNA: TGCGCCAGCAGCACAGGACTAGCGGGTACCTACAATGAGCAGTTCTTC
D gene: .; V gene: TRBV20-1; J gene: TRBJ1-5; clone size: few; CDR3 protein: CSAGGAGSNQPQHF; CDR3 DNA: TGCAGTGCCGGGGGGGCAGGGTCTAATCAGCCCCAGCATTTT
D gene: TRBD2; V gene: TRBV6-6; J gene: TRBJ2-1; clone size: .; CDR3 protein: CVSGLKGLDGEQFF; CDR3 DNA: TGTGTCAGCGGCCTGAAGGGACTAGATGGCGAGCAGTTCTTC
D gene: .; V gene: TRBV7-7; J gene: TRBJ2-5; clone size: few; CDR3 protein: CASSRGLRETQYF; CDR3 DNA: TGTGCTAGCAGCCGAGGATTGAGGGAGACCCAGTACTTC
D gene: TRBD1; V gene: TRBV9; J gene: TRBJ2-1; clone size: few; CDR3 protein: CASSAPTGGSANEQFF; CDR3 DNA: TGTGCCAGCAGCGCGCCGACAGGGGGGTCTGCCAATGAGCAGTTCTTC
D gene: .; V gene: TRBV4-2; J gene: TRBJ2-5; clone size: .; CDR3 protein: CASSQESALRGTQYF; CDR3 DNA: TGTGCCAGCAGCCAAGAATCGGCCCTAAGGGGGACCCAGTACTTC
D gene: .; V gene: TRBV7-2; J gene: TRBJ2-7; clone size: many; CDR3 protein: CASSLGPGGDEQYF; CDR3 DNA: TGTGCCAGCAGCTTAGGACCAGGCGGGGACGAGCAGTACTTC
D gene: .; V gene: TRBV20-1; J gene: TRBJ1-2; clone size: .; CDR3 protein: CSARGSSVNTF; CDR3 DNA: TGCAGTGCTAGAGGCTCATCCGTCAACACCTTC
D gene: .; V gene: TRBV6-2/TRBV6-3; J gene: TRBJ2-5; clone size: once; CDR3 protein: CASSYSNRGQETQYF; CDR3 DNA: TGTGCCAGCAGTTACTCGAATAGGGGTCAAGAGACCCAGTACTTC
D gene: .; V gene: TRBV7-2; J gene: TRBJ2-5; clone size: .; CDR3 protein: CASKFGETQYF; CDR3 DNA: TGTGCCAGTAAATTCGGAGAGACCCAGTACTTC
D gene: .; V gene: TRBV29-1; J gene: TRBJ2-3; clone size: .; CDR3 protein: CSVARASSTDTQYF; CDR3 DNA: TGCAGCGTAGCTAGGGCTTCTAGCACAGATACGCAGTATTTT
D gene: .; V gene: TRBV4-1; J gene: TRBJ2-2; clone size: .; CDR3 protein: CASSYQGGELFF; CDR3 DNA: TGCGCCAGCAGCTACCAGGGCGGGGAGCTGTTTTTT
D gene: TRBD1; V gene: TRBV29-1; J gene: TRBJ1-4; clone size: .; CDR3 protein: CSVLMFRDRGREGLFF; CDR3 DNA: TGCAGCGTTCTCATGTTCCGGGACAGGGGCCGAGAAGGACTGTTTTTT
D gene: .; V gene: TRBV20-1; J gene: TRBJ1-4; clone size: .; CDR3 protein: CSASGPGGLREKLFF; CDR3 DNA: TGCAGTGCTTCGGGCCCTGGGGGTCTTCGTGAAAAACTGTTTTTT
D gene: TRBD1; V gene: TRBV4-3; J gene: TRBJ1-6; clone size: .; CDR3 protein: CASSQLDRDNSPLHF; CDR3 DNA: TGCGCCAGCAGCCAATTAGACAGGGATAATTCACCCCTCCACTTT
D gene: TRBD2; V gene: TRBV5-1; J gene: TRBJ2-1; clone size: many; CDR3 protein: CASKLAGDYNEQFF; CDR3 DNA: TGCGCCAGCAAACTAGCGGGCGACTACAATGAGCAGTTCTTC
D gene: .; V gene: TRBV20-1; J gene: TRBJ2-2; clone size: .; CDR3 protein: CSASWRGTGELFF; CDR3 DNA: TGCAGTGCCAGTTGGAGGGGCACCGGGGAGCTGTTTTTT
D gene: TRBD1; V gene: TRBV6-1; J gene: TRBJ1-2; clone size: few; CDR3 protein: CASSAWDRPNYGYTF; CDR3 DNA: TGTGCCAGCAGTGCCTGGGACAGACCTAACTATGGCTACACCTTC
D gene: .; V gene: TRBV12-3/TRBV12-4; J gene: TRBJ2-3; clone size: .; CDR3 protein: CASSPDLRTQYF; CDR3 DNA: TGTGCCAGCAGCCCGGACCTACGTACGCAGTATTTT
D gene: TRBD1; V gene: TRBV7-9; J gene: TRBJ1-4; clone size: few; CDR3 protein: CASSLDRGLEKLFF; CDR3 DNA: TGTGCCAGCAGCTTGGACAGGGGGCTTGAAAAACTGTTTTTT
D gene: .; V gene: TRBV6-2/TRBV6-3; J gene: TRBJ2-1; clone size: .; CDR3 protein: CASSWDNYNEQFF; CDR3 DNA: TGTGCCAGCAGTTGGGACAACTACAATGAGCAGTTCTTC
D gene: TRBD2; V gene: TRBV7-2; J gene: TRBJ2-5; clone size: .; CDR3 protein: CASSLRGGLAGKETQYF; CDR3 DNA: TGTGCCAGCAGCTTAAGGGGGGGACTAGCGGGTAAAGAGACCCAGTACTTC
D gene: TRBD2; V gene: TRBV6-2/TRBV6-3; J gene: TRBJ2-1; clone size: .; CDR3 protein: CASRRAGGPEQFF; CDR3 DNA: TGTGCCAGCAGACGCGCGGGGGGCCCTGAGCAGTTCTTC
D gene: .; V gene: TRBV7-2; J gene: TRBJ2-3; clone size: few; CDR3 protein: CASSFAQDTQYF; CDR3 DNA: TGTGCCAGCAGCTTCGCTCAGGATACGCAGTATTTT
D gene: .; V gene: TRBV20-1; J gene: TRBJ1-4; clone size: .; CDR3 protein: CSAIPGDEKLFF; CDR3 DNA: TGCAGTGCTATACCCGGGGATGAAAAACTGTTTTTT
D gene: .; V gene: TRBV11-2; J gene: TRBJ2-3; clone size: .; CDR3 protein: CASSARWAPSTDTQYF; CDR3 DNA: TGTGCCAGCAGCGCACGCTGGGCACCTAGCACAGATACGCAGTATTTT
D gene: .; V gene: TRBV4-2; J gene: TRBJ2-2; clone size: .; CDR3 protein: CASSQARTGTGELFF; CDR3 DNA: TGTGCCAGCAGCCAAGCCAGGACTGGAACCGGGGAGCTGTTTTTT
D gene: .; V gene: TRBV6-2/TRBV6-3; J gene: TRBJ2-1; clone size: few; CDR3 protein: CASSRPRDGEQFF; CDR3 DNA: TGTGCCAGCAGTCGTCCCAGGGATGGTGAGCAGTTCTTC
D gene: TRBD2; V gene: TRBV20-1; J gene: TRBJ2-3; clone size: few; CDR3 protein: CSAAGTSGRSSDTQYF; CDR3 DNA: TGCAGTGCCGCCGGGACTAGCGGGAGATCTTCTGATACGCAGTATTTT
D gene: TRBD1; V gene: TRBV18; J gene: TRBJ2-3; clone size: .; CDR3 protein: CASSGGQGAGDTQYF; CDR3 DNA: TGTGCCAGCTCCGGAGGACAGGGGGCTGGAGATACGCAGTATTTT